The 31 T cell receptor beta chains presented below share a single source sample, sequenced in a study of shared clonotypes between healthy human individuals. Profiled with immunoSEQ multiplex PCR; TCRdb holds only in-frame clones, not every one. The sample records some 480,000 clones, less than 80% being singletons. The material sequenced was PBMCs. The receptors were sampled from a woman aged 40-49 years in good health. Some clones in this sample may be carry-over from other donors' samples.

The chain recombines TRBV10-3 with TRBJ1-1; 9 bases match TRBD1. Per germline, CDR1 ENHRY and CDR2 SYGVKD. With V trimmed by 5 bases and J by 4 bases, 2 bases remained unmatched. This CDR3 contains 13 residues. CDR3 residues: CAISKTGGTEAFF. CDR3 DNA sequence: TGTGCCATCAGTAAGACAGGGGGCACTGAAGCTTTCTTT.

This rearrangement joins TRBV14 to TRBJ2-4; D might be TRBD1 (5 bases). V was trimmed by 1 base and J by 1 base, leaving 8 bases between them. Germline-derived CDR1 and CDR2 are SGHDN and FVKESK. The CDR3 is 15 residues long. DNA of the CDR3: TGTGCCAGCAGCCAAGGGACATCCGCCAAAAACATTCAGTACTTC. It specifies CASSQGTSAKNIQYF.

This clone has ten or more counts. This chain's CDR3 is CASSLVSGSYEQYF. CDR3 DNA sequence: TGTGCCAGCAGCTTAGTGTCAGGGTCCTACGAGCAGTACTTC. The V gene is TRBV7-9, the J gene TRBJ2-7, with TRBD1 as a possible D gene (5 bases). This CDR3 spans 14 amino acids. Germline CDR1 is SEHNR and CDR2 is FQNEAQ (reference sequence). Trimming cost V 1 base and J 1 base, with 8 bases left between them.

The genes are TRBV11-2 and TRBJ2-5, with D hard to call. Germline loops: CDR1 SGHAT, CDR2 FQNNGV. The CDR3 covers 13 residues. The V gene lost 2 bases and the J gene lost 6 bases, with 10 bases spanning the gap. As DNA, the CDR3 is TGTGCCAGCAGCTTACCAGGAGCCAAGACCCAGTACTTC. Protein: CASSLPGAKTQYF.

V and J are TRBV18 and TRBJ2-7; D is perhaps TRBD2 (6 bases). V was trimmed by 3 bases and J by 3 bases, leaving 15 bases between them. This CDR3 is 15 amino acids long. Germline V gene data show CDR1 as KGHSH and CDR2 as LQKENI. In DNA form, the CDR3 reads TGTGCCAGCTCACCCAACCCGGAGGGAAGCTACGAGCAGTACTTC. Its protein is CASSPNPEGSYEQYF.

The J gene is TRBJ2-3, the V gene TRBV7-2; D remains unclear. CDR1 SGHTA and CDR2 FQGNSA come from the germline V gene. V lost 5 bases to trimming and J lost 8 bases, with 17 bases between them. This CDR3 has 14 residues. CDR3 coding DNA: TGTGCCAGCAGCCCCGCCGGGTTGTATGGTACGCAGTATTTT. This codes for CASSPAGLYGTQYF.

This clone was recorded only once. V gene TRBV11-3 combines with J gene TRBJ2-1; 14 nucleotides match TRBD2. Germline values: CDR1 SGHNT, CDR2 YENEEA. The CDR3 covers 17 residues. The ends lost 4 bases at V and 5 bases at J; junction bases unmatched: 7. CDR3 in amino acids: CASSSRGLAGVDNEQFF. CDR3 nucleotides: TGTGCCAGCAGCTCCCGGGGACTAGCGGGAGTTGACAATGAGCAGTTCTTC. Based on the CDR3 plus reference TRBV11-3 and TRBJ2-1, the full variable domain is EAGVVQSPRYKIIEKKQPVAFWCNPISGHNTLYWYLQNLGQGPELLIRYENEEAVDDSQLPKDRFSAERLKGVDSTLKIQPAELGDSAVYLCASSSRGLAGVDNEQFFGPGTRLTVL.

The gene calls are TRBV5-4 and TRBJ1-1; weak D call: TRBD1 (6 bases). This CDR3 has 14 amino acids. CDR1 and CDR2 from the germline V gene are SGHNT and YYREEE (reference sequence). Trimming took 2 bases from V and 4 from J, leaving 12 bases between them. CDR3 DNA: TGTGCCAGCAGCTTTTCAGGGGACGGCACTGAAGCTTTCTTT. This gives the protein CASSFSGDGTEAFF.

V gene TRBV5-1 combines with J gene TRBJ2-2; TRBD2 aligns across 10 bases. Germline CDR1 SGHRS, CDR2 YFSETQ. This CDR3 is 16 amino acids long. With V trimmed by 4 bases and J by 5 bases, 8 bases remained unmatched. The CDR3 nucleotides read TGCGCCAGCAGCCCGCGACTAGCGGGTTATACCGGGGAGCTGTTTTTT. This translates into CASSPRLAGYTGELFF.

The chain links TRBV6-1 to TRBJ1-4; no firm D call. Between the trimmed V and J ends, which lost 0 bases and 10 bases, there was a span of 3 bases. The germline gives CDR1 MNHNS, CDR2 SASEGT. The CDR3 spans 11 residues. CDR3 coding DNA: TGTGCCAGCAGTGAAGCGGGAAAACTGTTTTTT. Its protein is CASSEAGKLFF.

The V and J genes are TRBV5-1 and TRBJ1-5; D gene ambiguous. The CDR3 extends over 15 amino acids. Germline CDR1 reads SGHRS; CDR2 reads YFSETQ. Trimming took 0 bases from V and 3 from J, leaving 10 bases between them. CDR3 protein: CASSLGGEINQPQHF. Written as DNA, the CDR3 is TGCGCCAGCAGCTTGGGTGGGGAAATCAATCAGCCCCAGCATTTT.

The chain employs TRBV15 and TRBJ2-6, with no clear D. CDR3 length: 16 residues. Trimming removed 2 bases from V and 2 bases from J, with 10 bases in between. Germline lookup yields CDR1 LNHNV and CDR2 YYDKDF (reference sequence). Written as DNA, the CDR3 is TGTGCCACCAGCAGACCCTTAACAACTGGGGCCAACGTCCTGACTTTC. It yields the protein CATSRPLTTGANVLTF.

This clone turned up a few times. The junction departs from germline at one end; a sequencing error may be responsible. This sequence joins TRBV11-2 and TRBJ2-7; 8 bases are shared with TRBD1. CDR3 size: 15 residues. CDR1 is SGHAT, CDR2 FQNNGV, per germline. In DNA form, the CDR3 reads TGTGCCAGCAGCGTAGAGCTACAGGGGGTTAGCGAGCAGTACTTC. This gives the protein CASSVELQGVSEQYF.

This CDR3 reads CASSLADQPQHF. As DNA, the CDR3 is TGTGCCAGCAGCTTGGCCGATCAGCCCCAGCATTTT. This sequence joins TRBV7-9 and TRBJ1-5; the D is unclear. The ends were cut back, 3 bases at V and 5 bases at J, with 5 bases in the middle. CDR3 length: 12 residues. Germline CDR1 reads SEHNR; CDR2 reads FQNEAQ (reference sequence).

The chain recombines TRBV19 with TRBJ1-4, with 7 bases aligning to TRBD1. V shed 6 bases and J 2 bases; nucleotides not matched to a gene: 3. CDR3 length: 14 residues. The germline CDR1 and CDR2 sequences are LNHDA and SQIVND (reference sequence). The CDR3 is CASSQTGTNEKLFF. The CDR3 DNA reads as TGTGCCAGTAGCCAGACAGGGACTAATGAAAAACTGTTTTTT.

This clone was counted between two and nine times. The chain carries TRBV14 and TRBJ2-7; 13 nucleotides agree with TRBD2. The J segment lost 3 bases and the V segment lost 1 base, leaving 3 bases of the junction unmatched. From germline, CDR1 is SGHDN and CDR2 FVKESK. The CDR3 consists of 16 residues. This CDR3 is CASSQGLAGGGYEQYF. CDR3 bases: TGTGCCAGCAGCCAAGGACTAGCGGGAGGTGGCTACGAGCAGTACTTC.

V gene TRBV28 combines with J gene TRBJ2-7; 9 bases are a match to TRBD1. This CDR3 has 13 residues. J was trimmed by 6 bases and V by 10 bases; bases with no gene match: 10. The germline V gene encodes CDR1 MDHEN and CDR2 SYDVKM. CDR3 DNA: TGTGCCATAAACCCGGGACAGGGAAGCGAGCAGTACTTC. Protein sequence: CAINPGQGSEQYF.

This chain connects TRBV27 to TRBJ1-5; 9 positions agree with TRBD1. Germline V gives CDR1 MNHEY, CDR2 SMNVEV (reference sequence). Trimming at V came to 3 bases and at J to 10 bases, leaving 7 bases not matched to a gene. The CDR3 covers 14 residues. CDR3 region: CASSFQGQGPPQHF. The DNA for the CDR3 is TGTGCCAGCAGTTTTCAGGGACAGGGCCCACCCCAGCATTTT.

DNA of the CDR3: TGTGCCAGCAGCCTCCAACTTTTGGTGACTAGCGTTCTCAATGAGCAGTTCTTC. Translation gives CASSLQLLVTSVLNEQFF. The chain links TRBV11-2 to TRBJ2-1; 8 bases match TRBD2. The germline V gene encodes CDR1 SGHAT and CDR2 FQNNGV. The CDR3 spans 18 residues. J lost 6 bases, V lost 5 bases, and 18 bases had no gene match.

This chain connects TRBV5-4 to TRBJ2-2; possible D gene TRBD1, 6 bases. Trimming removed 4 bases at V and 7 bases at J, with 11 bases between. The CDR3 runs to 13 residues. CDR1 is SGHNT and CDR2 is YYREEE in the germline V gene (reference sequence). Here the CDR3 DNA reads TGTGCCAGCAGCGCTTTAGGGGGCGGGGAGCTGTTTTTT. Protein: CASSALGGGELFF.

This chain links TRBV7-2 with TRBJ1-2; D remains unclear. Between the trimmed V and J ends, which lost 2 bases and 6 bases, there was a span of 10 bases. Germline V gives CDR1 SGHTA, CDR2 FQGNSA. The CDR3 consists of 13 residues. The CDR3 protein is CASSLTHSDGYTF. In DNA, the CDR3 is TGTGCCAGCAGCTTAACCCACTCCGATGGCTACACCTTC.

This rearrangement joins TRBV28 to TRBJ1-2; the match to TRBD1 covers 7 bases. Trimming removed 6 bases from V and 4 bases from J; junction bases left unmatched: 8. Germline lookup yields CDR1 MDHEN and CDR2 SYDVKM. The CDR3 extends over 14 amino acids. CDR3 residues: CASSPGQSPYGYTF. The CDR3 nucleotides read TGTGCCAGCAGCCCGGGACAGTCCCCCTATGGCTACACCTTC.

CDR3 nucleotides: TGCGCCAGCAGCTTCGGGGAAATCATGAACACTGAAGCTTTCTTT. Translating it yields CASSFGEIMNTEAFF. The gene calls are TRBV5-1 and TRBJ1-1; D not certain. The germline V and J ends were trimmed by 2 bases and 0 bases, with 11 bases remaining between them. CDR1 is SGHRS, CDR2 YFSETQ, per germline. This CDR3 has 15 amino acids.

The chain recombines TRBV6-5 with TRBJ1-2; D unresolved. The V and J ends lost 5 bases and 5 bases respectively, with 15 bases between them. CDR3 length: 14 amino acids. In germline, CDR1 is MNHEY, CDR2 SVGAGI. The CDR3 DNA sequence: TGTGCCAGCAGTAACCCTCGGGCACCTTATGGCTACACCTTC. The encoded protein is CASSNPRAPYGYTF.

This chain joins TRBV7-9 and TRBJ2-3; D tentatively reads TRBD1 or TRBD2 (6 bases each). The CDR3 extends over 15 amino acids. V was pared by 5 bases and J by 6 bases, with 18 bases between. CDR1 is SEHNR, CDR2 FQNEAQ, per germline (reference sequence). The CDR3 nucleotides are TGTGCCAGCAGCCTAGGGGGGACCCTGCGTGATACGCAGTATTTT. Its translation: CASSLGGTLRDTQYF.

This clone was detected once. The CDR3 nucleotides read TGTGCCAGCAGTTTGGCCCTCGGGACCCAGTACTTC. Translated: CASSLALGTQYF. The rearrangement uses TRBV28 and TRBJ2-5; D gene uncertain. V shed 3 bases and J shed 7 bases, with 9 bases lying between them. The CDR3 is 12 amino acids. Looked up from germline, CDR1 is MDHEN and CDR2 is SYDVKM. Full variable domain (remainder filled in from reference TRBV28 and TRBJ2-5): DVKVTQSSRYLVKRTGEKVFLECVQDMDHENMFWYRQDPGLGLRLIYFSYDVKMKEKGDIPEGYSVSREKKERFSLILESASTNQTSMYLCASSLALGTQYFGPGTRLLVL.

CDR3 region: CASRPDRAQETQYF. The CDR3 DNA is TGCGCCAGCAGACCAGACAGGGCGCAAGAGACCCAGTACTTC. The chain uses TRBV5-1 and TRBJ2-5; 7 bases fit TRBD1. The J segment lost 2 bases and the V segment lost 5 bases, leaving 6 bases of the junction unmatched. Germline loops: CDR1 SGHRS, CDR2 YFSETQ. The CDR3 contains 14 residues. Supplemented by reference TRBV5-1 and TRBJ2-5, the full variable domain reads KAGVTQTPRYLIKTRGQQVTLSCSPISGHRSVSWYQQTPGQGLQFLFEYFSETQRNKGNFPGRFSGRQFSNSRSEMNVSTLELGDSALYLCASRPDRAQETQYFGPGTRLLVL.

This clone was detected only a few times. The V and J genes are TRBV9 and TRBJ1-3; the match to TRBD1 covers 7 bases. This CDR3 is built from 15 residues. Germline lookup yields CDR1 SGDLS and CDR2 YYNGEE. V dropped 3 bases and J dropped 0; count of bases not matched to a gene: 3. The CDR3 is CASSATGVSGNTIYF. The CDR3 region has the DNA TGTGCCAGCAGCGCCACAGGGGTCTCTGGAAACACCATATATTTT.

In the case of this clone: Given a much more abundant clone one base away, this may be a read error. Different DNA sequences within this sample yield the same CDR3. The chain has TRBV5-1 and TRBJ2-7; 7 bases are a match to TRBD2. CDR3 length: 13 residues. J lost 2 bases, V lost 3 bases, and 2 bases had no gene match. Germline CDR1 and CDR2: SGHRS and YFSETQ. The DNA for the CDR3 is TGCGCCAGCAGCTCGGGACTAACCTACGAGCAGTACTTC. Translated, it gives CASSSGLTYEQYF.

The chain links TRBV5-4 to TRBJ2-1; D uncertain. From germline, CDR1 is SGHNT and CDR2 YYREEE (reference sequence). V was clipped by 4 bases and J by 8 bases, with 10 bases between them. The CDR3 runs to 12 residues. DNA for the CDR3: TGTGCCAGCAGCCCCGAACGTGATGAGCAGTTCTTC. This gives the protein CASSPERDEQFF.

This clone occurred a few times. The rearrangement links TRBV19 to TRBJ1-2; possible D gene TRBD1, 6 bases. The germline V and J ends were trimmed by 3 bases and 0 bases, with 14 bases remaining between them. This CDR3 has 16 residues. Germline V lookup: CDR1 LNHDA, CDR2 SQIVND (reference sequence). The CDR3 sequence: CASSITGNLANYGYTF. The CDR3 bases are TGTGCCAGTAGTATTACAGGGAACCTAGCTAACTATGGCTACACCTTC.